The following is a TCR beta chain sequence with its context. There are a few counts of this clonotype. This receptor's antigen is unknown. Per-base qualities were not stored, and no clone one base away is much larger. A distance of 12 bases separates the germline ends of V and J, which lose 5 bases and 4 bases respectively. The CDR3 has 14 amino acids, counting the end cysteine and phenylalanine. Only CDR3 DNA remains: 42 bases, in frame from the first base. This sample was included in a study of T cells after yellow fever vaccination (dated by TCRdb to between 2017 and 2020). About the investigation overall: The SMART-Seq v4 Ultra Low Input RNA kit was used to prepare libraries from fractions with low cell numbers. To follow T-cell clones before and after both primary and booster YFV17D yellow fever vaccination, bulk TCR alpha and beta repertoires underwent longitudinal sequencing. Two healthy male donors made up the cohort, one aged 18 to 30 years and the other aged 30 to 40 years. Blood samples were taken at several timepoints before and after primary and secondary immunization, and bulk PBMC replicates and cell subsets were isolated. Summary of the overall study and its limitations: FACS-sorted repertoires could contain abundant contaminating clonotypes from the bulk population, so computational filtering was required. The secondary T-cell response was found to be weaker but faster than the primary response, with a peak reached on day 5 rather than on day 15. A small fraction of clonotypes appeared in both the CD4 and CD8 compartments, likely as a result of convergent recombination. Most clones expanded after primary vaccination were re-detected after the booster (almost 98% of CD4 and more than 70% of CD8), suggesting broad memory maintenance. Because only two donors were included in the study, the extent to which the findings can be generalized is limited.

Read against the paper, the sample's treatment or condition label means: live attenuated yellow fever vaccine strain. A standard Ficoll-Paque protocol was used to isolate PBMCs from peripheral blood. Dynabeads CD4 and CD8 positive selection kits were used to isolate the CD4 and CD8 T-cell fractions. RNA was extracted with TriZol from bulk PBMCs, CD4 and CD8 fractions, and dextramer-positive and dextramer-negative fractions. The sequencer listed for this sample is Illumina NovaSeq 6000. TCR cDNA was synthesized by 5'RACE template switching, which introduced a universal primer site and unique molecular identifiers. cDNA synthesis was primed from both the TCR alpha and TCR beta constant segments. Library amplification used two PCR steps, and the second PCR step added sample barcodes and sequencing adapters. Libraries were sequenced on Illumina HiSeq 2500 (2x100 bp) or NovaSeq (2x150 bp). Per the source publication's procedure: Demultiplexing of reads and collapsing into UMI consensus sequences were performed with MIGEC, and V(D)J alignment was carried out with MiXCR. Vaccine-responding clonotypes were defined with edgeR using replicate PBMC samples, requiring FDR below 0.01 and a log2 fold change above 5 up to day 15. Each bulk clonotype received a CD4 or CD8 identity based on whether the sequenced CD4 or CD8 repertoire contained that clonotype at higher abundance. Using fastp trimming at Q25 and MiXCR clonotype assembly, TCRdb reanalyzed the public sequencing data and kept in-frame beta chains. Merged by CDR3 protein, the rows form single entries marked with the most common genes and DNA. TCRdb's processing, not the authors', yielded these V and J calls. Across this sample there are some 320,000 distinct CDR3 sequences, with under 9% seen only once. The ten largest clones capture around 3.3% of the sample.

This sequence was found in a young man who received the YFV17D yellow fever vaccine. Here the sequenced sample was CD4+ T cells sorted from PBMCs, taken 5 days after the yellow fever booster vaccination. The rearrangement joined TRBV12-3 or TRBV12-4 to TRBJ2-1; the D segment could be TRBD2, given 5 matching bases. The nucleotide sequence reads as follows: TGTGCCAGCAGTGAACGGGAAGCTTACAATGAGCAGTTCTTC. This translates into CASSEREAYNEQFF.